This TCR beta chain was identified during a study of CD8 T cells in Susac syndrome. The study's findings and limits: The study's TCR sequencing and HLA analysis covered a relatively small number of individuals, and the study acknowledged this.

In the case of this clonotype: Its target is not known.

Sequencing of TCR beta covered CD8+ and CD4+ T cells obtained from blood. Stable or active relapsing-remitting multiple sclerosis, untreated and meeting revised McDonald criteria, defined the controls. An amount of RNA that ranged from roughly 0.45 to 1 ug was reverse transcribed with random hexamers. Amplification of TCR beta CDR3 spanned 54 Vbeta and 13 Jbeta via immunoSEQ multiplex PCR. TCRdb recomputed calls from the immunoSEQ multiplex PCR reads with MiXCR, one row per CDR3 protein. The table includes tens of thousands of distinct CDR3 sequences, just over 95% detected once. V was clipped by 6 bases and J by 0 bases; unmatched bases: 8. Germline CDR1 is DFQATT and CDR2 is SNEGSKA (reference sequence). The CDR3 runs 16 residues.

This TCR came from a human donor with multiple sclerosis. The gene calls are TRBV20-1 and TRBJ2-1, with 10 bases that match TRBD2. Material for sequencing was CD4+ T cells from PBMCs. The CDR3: CSASERGGSSYNEQFF. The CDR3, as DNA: TGCAGTGCATCGGAGCGGGGGGGGAGCTCCTACAATGAGCAGTTCTTC.